The source of this TCR beta chain is a study of T cells in Graves' hyperthyroidism and ophthalmopathy. In this sample, this clonotype turned up many times. Trimming left V 3 bases short and J 0 bases short, with 5 bases between. The CDR3 extends over 13 amino acids. CDR1 is WNHNN and CDR2 is SYGVQD in the germline V gene (reference sequence). Amplified regions were TCR beta CDR3 sequences from RNA transcripts. The TCR CDR3 was amplified in a first-round RT-PCR using the HTBI primer set. In TCRdb, the multiplex PCR reads were re-called with MiXCR into one record per CDR3 protein. The sample consists of around 390,000 distinct CDR3 sequences, more than 14% of them appearing once.

The V call is TRBV10-1, the J call TRBJ1-1, with D unclear. The TCR comes from a woman in her twenties or thirties with Graves' ophthalmopathy. The source material was blood. The DNA of the CDR3 is TGCGCCAGCAGTGACAGTCTGAACACTGAAGCTTTCTTT. Translated, it gives CASSDSLNTEAFF.